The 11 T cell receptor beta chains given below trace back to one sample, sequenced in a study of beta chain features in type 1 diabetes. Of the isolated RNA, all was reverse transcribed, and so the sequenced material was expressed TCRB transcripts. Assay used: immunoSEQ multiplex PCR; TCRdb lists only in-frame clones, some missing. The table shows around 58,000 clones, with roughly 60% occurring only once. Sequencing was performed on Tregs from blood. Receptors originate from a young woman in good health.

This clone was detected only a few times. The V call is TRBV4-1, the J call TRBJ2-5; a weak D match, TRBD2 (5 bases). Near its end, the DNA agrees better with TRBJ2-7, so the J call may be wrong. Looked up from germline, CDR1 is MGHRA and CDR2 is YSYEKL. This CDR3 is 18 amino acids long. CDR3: CASSQEVDLVDLPYEQYF. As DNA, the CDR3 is TGCGCCAGCAGCCAAGAAGTAGACTTAGTGGACTTACCCTACGAGCAGTACTTC.

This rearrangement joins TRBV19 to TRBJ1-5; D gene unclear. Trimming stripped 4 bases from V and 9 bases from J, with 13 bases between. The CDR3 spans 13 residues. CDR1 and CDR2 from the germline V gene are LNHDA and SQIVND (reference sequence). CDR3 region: CASSSGDFRPQHF. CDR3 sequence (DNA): TGTGCCAGTAGTAGCGGGGATTTTCGGCCCCAGCATTTT.

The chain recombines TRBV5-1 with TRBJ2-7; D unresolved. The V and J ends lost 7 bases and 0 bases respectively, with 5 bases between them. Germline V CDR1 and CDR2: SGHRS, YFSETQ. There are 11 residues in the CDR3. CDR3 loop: CASASSYEQYF. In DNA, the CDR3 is TGCGCCAGCGCCAGCTCCTACGAGCAGTACTTC.

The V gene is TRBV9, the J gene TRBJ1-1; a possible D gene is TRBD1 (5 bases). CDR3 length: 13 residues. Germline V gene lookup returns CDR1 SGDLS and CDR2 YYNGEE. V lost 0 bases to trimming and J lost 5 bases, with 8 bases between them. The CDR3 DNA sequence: TGTGCCAGCAGCGTAGGAAGACAGACTGAAGCTTTCTTT. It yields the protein CASSVGRQTEAFF. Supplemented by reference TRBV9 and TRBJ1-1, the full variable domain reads DSGVTQTPKHLITATGQRVTLRCSPRSGDLSVYWYQQSLDQGLQFLIQYYNGEERAKGNILERFSAQQFPDLHSELNLSSLELGDSALYFCASSVGRQTEAFFGQGTRLTVV.

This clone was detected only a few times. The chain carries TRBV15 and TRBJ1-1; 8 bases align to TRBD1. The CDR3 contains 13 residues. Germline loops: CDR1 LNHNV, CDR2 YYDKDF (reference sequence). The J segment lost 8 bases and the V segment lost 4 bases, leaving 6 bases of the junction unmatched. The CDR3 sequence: CATSTVRQGEAFF. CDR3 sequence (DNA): TGTGCCACCAGCACCGTCCGACAGGGGGAAGCTTTCTTT.

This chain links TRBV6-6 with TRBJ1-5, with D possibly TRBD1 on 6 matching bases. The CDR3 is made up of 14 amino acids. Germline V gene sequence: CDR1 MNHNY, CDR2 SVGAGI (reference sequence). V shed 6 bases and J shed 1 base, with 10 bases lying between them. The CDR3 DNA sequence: TGTGCCAGCAGACACAGGGTAAGCAATCAGCCCCAGCATTTT. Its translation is CASRHRVSNQPQHF.

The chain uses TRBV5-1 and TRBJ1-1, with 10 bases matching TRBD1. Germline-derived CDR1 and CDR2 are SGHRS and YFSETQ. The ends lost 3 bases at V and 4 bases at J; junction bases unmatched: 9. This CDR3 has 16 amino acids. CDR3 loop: CASSSGLRTGGTEAFF. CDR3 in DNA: TGCGCCAGCAGCTCCGGGCTACGGACAGGGGGCACTGAAGCTTTCTTT.

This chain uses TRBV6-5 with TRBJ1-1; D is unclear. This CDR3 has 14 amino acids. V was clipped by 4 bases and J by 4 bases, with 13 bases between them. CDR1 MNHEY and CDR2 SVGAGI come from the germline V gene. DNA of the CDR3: TGTGCCAGCAGTTGGGAGGGTTCTGGCACTGAAGCTTTCTTT. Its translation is CASSWEGSGTEAFF.

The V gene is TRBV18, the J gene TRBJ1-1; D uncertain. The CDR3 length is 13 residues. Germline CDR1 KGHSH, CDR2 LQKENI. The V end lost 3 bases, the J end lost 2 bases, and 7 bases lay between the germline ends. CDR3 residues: CASSPIGNTEAFF. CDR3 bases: TGTGCCAGCTCACCGATTGGCAACACTGAAGCTTTCTTT.

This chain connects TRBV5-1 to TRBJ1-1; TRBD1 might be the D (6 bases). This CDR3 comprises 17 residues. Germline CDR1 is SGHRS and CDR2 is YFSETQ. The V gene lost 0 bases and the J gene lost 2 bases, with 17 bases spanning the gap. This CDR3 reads CASSLDVNPRGNTEAFF. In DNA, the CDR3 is TGCGCCAGCAGCTTGGATGTCAACCCCAGGGGAAACACTGAAGCTTTCTTT.

CDR3 in amino acids: CASSPSEADTQYF. In DNA, the CDR3 is TGTGCCAGTAGTCCCAGCGAAGCAGATACGCAGTATTTT. V usage is TRBV19 and J usage is TRBJ2-3; no firm D call. V gave up 5 bases and J gave up 4 bases, with 10 bases separating them. This CDR3 comprises 13 residues. The germline gives CDR1 LNHDA, CDR2 SQIVND (reference sequence).